The 8 T cell receptor beta chains presented below share a single source sample, sequenced in a study of breast tumors, draining lymph nodes, adjacent tissues. One entry per CDR3 protein, called by TCRdb with MiXCR from the multiplex PCR reads. This sample carries around 170,000 distinct CDR3 sequences, around a third of them seen once, and the ten largest clones take 4% to 5.5%. Samples came from axillary lymph nodes draining the breast cancer. Material: axillary lymph node tissue. The source of these receptors is a female donor with breast cancer. Some clones in this sample may be carry-over from other donors' samples.

In regard to this clonotype: Possible read error: a much larger clone is one base away. V usage is TRBV20-1 and J usage is TRBJ2-7; 11 positions match TRBD2. The CDR3 is made up of 13 amino acids. The germline V gene encodes CDR1 DFQATT and CDR2 SNEGSKA (reference sequence). In nucleotides, the CDR3 is TGCAGTACACCTCTAGCGGGAGGATACGCGCAGTACTTC. Protein product: CSTPLAGGYAQYF.

This clonotype was picked up many times. This chain links TRBV11-2 with TRBJ1-2; TRBD1 matches at 9 bases. This CDR3 contains 18 residues. J lost 0 bases, V lost 1 base, and 9 bases had no gene match. Germline lookup yields CDR1 SGHAT and CDR2 FQNNGV. CDR3 in amino acids: CASSLAWGDRDTNYGYTF. The CDR3, as DNA: TGTGCCAGCAGCTTAGCGTGGGGGGACAGGGATACTAACTATGGCTACACCTTC.

Concerning this clonotype itself: This sequence may be a read error, since a much larger clone differs from it by one base. The genes are TRBV5-4 and TRBJ1-2, with D unclear. This CDR3 comprises 13 residues. V shed 3 bases and J shed 4 bases, with 10 bases lying between them. CDR1 and CDR2 from the germline V gene are SGHNT and YYREEE (reference sequence). The CDR3 DNA reads TGTGCCAGCAGCTCCGACGGCCCCTATGGCTACACCTTC. It specifies CASSSDGPYGYTF.

This clonotype was detected many times. The chain is built from TRBV7-9 and TRBJ1-4, with D possibly matching TRBD1 (6 bases). Trimming left V 3 bases short and J 6 bases short, with 11 bases between. CDR1 and CDR2 (germline): SEHNR, FQNEAQ (reference sequence). The CDR3 loop spans 14 amino acids. CDR3 residues: CASSFFRGDEKLFF. The CDR3 region has the DNA TGTGCCAGCAGCTTTTTCAGGGGAGATGAAAAACTGTTTTTT.

This clonotype showed up many times. This chain joins TRBV2 and TRBJ2-7; D tentatively fits TRBD1 or TRBD2 (5 bases each). Trimming cost V 4 bases and J 3 bases, with 10 bases left between them. Germline CDR1 is SNHLY and CDR2 is FYNNEI. The CDR3 spans 13 residues. As DNA, the CDR3 is TGTGCCAGCAGTGCAGGGACCCTCTACGAGCAGTACTTC. It yields the protein CASSAGTLYEQYF.

The rearrangement joins TRBV6-2 or TRBV6-3 to TRBJ2-5; D is undetermined. Germline V lookup: CDR1 MNHEY, CDR2 SVGEGT. This CDR3 spans 13 amino acids. V shed 5 bases and J shed 5 bases, with 12 bases lying between them. The CDR3 DNA reads as TGTGCCAGCAGTCTTAGTTGGTCCGAGACCCAGTACTTC. Translated: CASSLSWSETQYF.

At least ten counts were recorded for this clonotype. The chain recombines TRBV7-9 with TRBJ2-3; D remains unclear. The V and J ends lost 4 bases and 3 bases respectively, with 17 bases between them. Looked up from germline, CDR1 is SEHNR and CDR2 is FQNEAQ (reference sequence). The CDR3 consists of 16 residues. The CDR3 DNA is TGTGCCAGCAGCTCTTGGGTCGCCTCGCAAACAGATACGCAGTATTTT. Protein product: CASSSWVASQTDTQYF.

This clonotype occurred many times. This chain joins TRBV15 and TRBJ1-4; D perhaps matches TRBD1 (6 bases). The ends were cut back, 0 bases at V and 8 bases at J, with 16 bases in the middle. Per germline, CDR1 LNHNV and CDR2 YYDKDF (reference sequence). This CDR3 region has 16 residues. The DNA for the CDR3 is TGTGCCACCAGCAGAGAGTCGGGGGGGGCCTGGGAAAAACTGTTTTTT. This codes for CATSRESGGAWEKLFF.